This T cell receptor beta chain is drawn from a study of human T cells and chemical hapten exposure (dated by TCRdb to the early 2020s). About the study as a whole: For sensitization, 2% DPC in acetone was applied to a 2 cm by 2 cm area of upper inner arm skin. Patch testing was performed on the upper back with Finn chambers containing 0.01% DPC, and the patch tests were scored after 6 days according to International Contact Dermatitis Research Group standards. The mostly female patient cohort included alopecia areata with under or over 50% scalp involvement, alopecia totalis and alopecia universalis. About 29 alopecia patients gave blood for TCR sequencing at one to four time points (pre-sensitization, 2, 6 and 24 weeks). Blood samples were taken from patients before sensitization (week 0) and at 2, 6 and about 24 weeks after DPC sensitization. Both TCR alpha and TCR beta chains were sequenced from each blood RNA sample. Throughout the approximately 25-week study period, patients were also given weekly therapeutic DPC doses on the scalp. This study followed changes in the peripheral blood TCR repertoire in vivo during primary and secondary sensitization of alopecia patients to the hapten diphenylcyclopropenone (DPC). The libraries were sequenced as a pool, and the TCR yield per sample differed mostly because of small variations in library volumes within the pool. What the research found in general, with its limitations: Alopecia, a presumed autoimmune disease, was present in all patients, so the immune response of the patients might differ from that of healthy individuals. A positive correlation was found between the number of PT1 expanded TCRs and patch test score, with significance reached at thresholds 8, 16 and 32 but not 4. After repeated subsampling, the strength of the expansion versus patch-test correlation and the threshold at which it became significant changed. DPC sensitization did not change how many TCRs were above 1 in 1000 frequency, and no evidence was found of alterations in global repertoire structure. Expanded TCRs formed significantly more large CDR3 similarity clusters than pre-sensitization or healthy control sets, consistent with antigen-driven responses.

The time point tag for this specimen amounts to: pre-sensitization, week 0. Sample treatment or condition, as interpreted from the label and publication: therapeutic diphenylcyclopropenone sensitization with weekly scalp DPC. Total RNA was isolated from unfractionated whole blood collected in Tempus Blood RNA tubes. At every patch-test visit, the blood draw took place before the patch test was put on. To be eligible, patients had to be aged 18 to 70, diagnosed with alopecia and judged suitable for DPC therapy, while pregnant patients were excluded. Receptors were amplified or captured by RACE. The reads were generated on a NextSeq 500. During library preparation, unique molecular identifiers were attached to individual cDNA molecules so that TCRs could be counted in a quantitative, reproducible way. Per the authors' processing: The median number of TCRs per sample was around 96,000, ranging from about 23,224 to 700,000. The Decombinator software suite was used to annotate the V, J and CDR3 of the TCR reads. For the PS versus PT1 abundance plots, all samples were subsampled to the same number of TCRs (28,000). Expanded TCRs were defined as absent before sensitization and observed at least eight times at the 2-week time point. TCRdb reprocessed the public reads (quality trimming at Q25 with fastp, clone calling with MiXCR) and kept in-frame beta chains. Under each unique CDR3 protein, matching rows form one entry showing the most common genes and DNA. The V and J calls shown here were made by TCRdb, not taken from the authors' results. Recorded for this sample are under 40,000 distinct CDR3 sequences; 10% of them occurred a single time. Of the sample, 27% is held by the ten largest clones.

Via the germline V gene (reference sequence), CDR1 is DFQATT and CDR2 SNEGSKA. The CDR3 goes from the cysteine to the phenylalanine over 13 residues. The only DNA kept is the CDR3, 39 bases in frame from the first base. V ends up 1 base short and J 10 bases short, with an unmatched junction base count of 6. This clonotype came up many times. What this receptor recognizes is not known. Per-base quality was not reported, and no clone a single base away is much larger than it. The sequencing used whole blood, collected in connection with sensitization to the hapten diphenylcyclopropenone (DPC). This clonotype originated in a man between 50 and 59 years old with alopecia areata. Some clones in this sample may be carry-over from other donors' samples. The rearrangement combines TRBV20-1 with TRBJ2-1, with TRBD2 matching 8 junction bases. The nucleotide sequence reads TGCAGTGCTAGAGGTGGAAGACTAGCGGAGCAGTTCTTC. This codes for CSARGGRLAEQFF.